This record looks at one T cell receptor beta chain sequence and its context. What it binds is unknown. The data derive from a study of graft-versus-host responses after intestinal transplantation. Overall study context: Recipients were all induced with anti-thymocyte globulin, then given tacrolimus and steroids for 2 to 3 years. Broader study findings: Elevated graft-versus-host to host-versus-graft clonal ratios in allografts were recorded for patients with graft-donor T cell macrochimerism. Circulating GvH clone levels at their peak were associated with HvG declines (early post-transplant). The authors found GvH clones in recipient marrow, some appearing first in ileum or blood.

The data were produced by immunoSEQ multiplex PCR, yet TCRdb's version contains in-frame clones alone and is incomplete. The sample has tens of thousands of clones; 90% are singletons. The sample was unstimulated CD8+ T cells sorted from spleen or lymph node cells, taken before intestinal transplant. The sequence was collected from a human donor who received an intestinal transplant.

The CDR3 bases are TGTGCCAGTAGCCGGACAATTGCCGGAAACACCATATATTTT. Its protein is CASSRTIAGNTIYF. The chain combines TRBV19 with TRBJ1-3, with D possibly matching TRBD1 (5 bases). Trimming pared 6 bases from V and 4 bases from J, leaving 13 bases between. Per germline, CDR1 LNHDA and CDR2 SQIVND (reference sequence). The CDR3 loop spans 14 amino acids. The full variable domain, in which reference TRBV19 and TRBJ1-3 provide the parts outside the CDR3, is DGGITQSPKYLFRKEGQNVTLSCEQNLNHDAMYWYRQDPGQGLRLIYYSQIVNDFQKGDIAEGYSVSREKKESFPLTVTSAQKNPTAFYLCASSRTIAGNTIYFGEGSWLTVV.